The rows below give T cell receptor beta chains drawn from one sample of a study of blood T cells in healthy people across ages. Using its own MiXCR run on the 5' RACE reads, TCRdb lists one record per CDR3 protein. The sample contains roughly 720,000 distinct CDR3 sequences, 53% of which appear only once. Sequencing input: blood. The source is a man older than 75 in good health. CDR3s include the opening cysteine and the closing phenylalanine or tryptophan. D genes are given only for firm matches. Size is stated for part of the rows, as once, few or many counts, or as a class when the clone is expanded.

j_gene | d_gene | abundance | v_gene | CDR3aa | CDR3nt
TRBJ2-1 | - | - | TRBV11-3 | CASSSQVVLGGEQFF | TGTGCCAGCAGCTCCCAGGTGGTCTTGGGCGGGGAGCAGTTCTTC
TRBJ2-1 | - | - | TRBV7-9 | CASSFPGRRDNEQFF | TGTGCCAGCAGCTTCCCGGGGAGGCGGGACAATGAGCAGTTCTTC
TRBJ2-7 | TRBD1 | - | TRBV28 | CASSKTGVLSSYEQYF | TGTGCCAGCAGTAAGACAGGGGTTTTAAGCTCCTACGAGCAGTACTTC
TRBJ2-7 | TRBD1 | few | TRBV10-3 | CAISRQGDEQYF | TGTGCCATCAGTCGGCAGGGGGACGAGCAGTACTTC
TRBJ2-1 | TRBD2 | - | TRBV5-1 | CASSPDGRTYNEQFF | TGCGCCAGCAGCCCCGACGGGAGGACCTACAATGAGCAGTTCTTC
TRBJ2-5 | - | once | TRBV20-1 | CSARDRWDKDWETRYF | TGCAGTGCTAGGGATCGATGGGACAAAGATTGGGAGACCCGGTACTTC
TRBJ1-4 | TRBD1 | - | TRBV6-5 | CASRPGQVLTNEKLFF | TGTGCCAGCAGACCGGGACAGGTATTAACTAATGAAAAACTGTTTTTT
TRBJ1-2 | - | - | TRBV9 | CASSAKVGSYGYTF | TGTGCCAGCTCCGCGAAGGTTGGGAGCTATGGCTACACCTTC
TRBJ1-4 | - | many | TRBV28 | CASNVGPATNEKLFF | TGTGCCAGCAACGTGGGACCTGCAACTAATGAAAAACTGTTTTTT
TRBJ1-5 | TRBD1 | - | TRBV12-3/TRBV12-4 | CASTGTGRNQPQHF | TGTGCCAGTACCGGGACAGGACGCAATCAGCCCCAGCATTTT
TRBJ2-1 | - | - | TRBV7-3 | CASSLTLVGVEQFF | TGTGCCAGCAGTCTTACCCTAGTAGGGGTTGAGCAGTTCTTC
TRBJ2-1 | - | - | TRBV4-1 | CASSQAGKLYNEQFF | TGCGCCAGCAGCCAAGCGGGAAAGCTCTACAATGAGCAGTTCTTC
TRBJ2-1 | - | - | TRBV18 | CASSALGLLQDYNEQFF | TGTGCCAGCTCAGCCCTGGGGTTACTCCAAGACTACAATGAGCAGTTCTTC
TRBJ1-5 | - | - | TRBV7-8 | CASSVRRGSGGQPQHF | TGTGCCAGCAGCGTTCGTAGAGGGTCGGGGGGTCAGCCCCAGCATTTT
TRBJ1-1 | TRBD1 | - | TRBV7-9 | CASSTGQGGTKAFF | TGTGCCAGCAGTACTGGACAGGGGGGGACTAAAGCTTTCTTT
TRBJ2-7 | TRBD1 | - | TRBV13 | CASSGQGGRDEQYF | TGTGCCAGCAGCGGACAGGGTGGTAGGGACGAGCAGTACTTC
TRBJ2-5 | - | few | TRBV24-1 | CATSDSQQEQETQYF | TGTGCCACCAGTGATTCACAACAGGAGCAAGAGACCCAGTACTTC
TRBJ1-5 | - | few | TRBV7-2 | CASSARGQPQHF | TGTGCCAGCAGCGCCAGGGGTCAGCCCCAGCATTTT
TRBJ2-7 | - | - | TRBV24-1 | CATSDSSNDEQYF | TGTGCCACCAGTGATTCCTCTAACGACGAGCAGTACTTC
TRBJ1-2 | TRBD1 | - | TRBV7-2 | CASSSERQGPYYGYTF | TGTGCCAGCAGCTCGGAAAGACAGGGACCTTACTATGGCTACACCTTC
TRBJ2-2 | TRBD2 | - | TRBV10-3 | CALRTSEASATGELFF | TGTGCCCTCCGGACTAGCGAAGCGTCGGCCACCGGGGAGCTGTTTTTT
TRBJ1-1 | - | - | TRBV20-1 | CSAIRMFNTEAFF | TGCAGTGCTATTCGAATGTTCAACACTGAAGCTTTCTTT
TRBJ2-3 | TRBD2 | - | TRBV28 | CASSGFGIAGVKATDTQYF | TGTGCCAGCAGTGGATTCGGGATAGCGGGAGTAAAGGCCACAGATACGCAGTATTTT
TRBJ1-1 | TRBD1 | - | TRBV24-1 | CATREPGQGATEAFF | TGTGCCACCAGAGAGCCGGGACAGGGGGCGACTGAAGCTTTCTTT
TRBJ2-1 | - | few | TRBV5-1 | CASSPMTGNEQFF | TGCGCCAGCAGTCCTATGACTGGCAATGAGCAGTTCTTC
TRBJ2-1 | - | - | TRBV10-3 | CSISEWEDEQFF | TGTTCCATCAGTGAGTGGGAGGATGAGCAGTTCTTC
TRBJ2-1 | - | - | TRBV6-6 | CASSYFPSSYNEQFF | TGTGCCAGCAGTTACTTCCCGAGCTCCTACAATGAGCAGTTCTTC
TRBJ2-5 | - | - | TRBV24-1 | CATSDSSRAGGETQYF | TGTGCCACCAGTGATTCATCCAGGGCGGGTGGGGAGACCCAGTACTTC
TRBJ2-3 | - | many | TRBV28 | CASSLSGAGARYAYF | TGTGCCAGCAGTTTATCGGGAGCCGGCGCCAGATACGCGTATTTT
TRBJ2-7 | TRBD1 | - | TRBV10-3 | CAVGQGRDEQYF | TGTGCCGTAGGACAGGGTCGAGACGAGCAGTACTTC
TRBJ2-7 | - | - | TRBV29-1 | CSVEQEPYEQYF | TGCAGCGTTGAACAGGAACCCTACGAGCAGTACTTC
TRBJ1-2 | TRBD1 | - | TRBV20-1 | CSARDRADRYYGYTF | TGCAGTGCTAGGGACAGGGCCGACAGATACTATGGCTACACCTTC
TRBJ2-1 | TRBD2 | few | TRBV6-1 | CASGPRTSPYNEQFF | TGTGCCAGCGGTCCCAGGACTAGCCCTTACAATGAGCAGTTCTTC
TRBJ2-5 | TRBD2 | once | TRBV6-2/TRBV6-3 | CASTYGPSGRGETQYF | TGTGCCAGCACTTACGGTCCTAGCGGGAGAGGAGAGACCCAGTACTTC
TRBJ2-5 | TRBD2 | - | TRBV7-2 | CASSPYSGRLETQYF | TGTGCCAGCAGCCCCTATAGCGGGAGATTAGAGACCCAGTACTTC
TRBJ2-7 | TRBD2 | - | TRBV25-1 | CASSESSGDSYNEQYF | TGTGCCAGCAGTGAATCTAGCGGGGACTCCTACAATGAGCAGTACTTC
TRBJ2-3 | - | few | TRBV7-2 | CASSPGAIRHRYAYF | TGTGCCAGCAGCCCAGGGGCCATTCGGCACAGATACGCGTATTTT
TRBJ2-5 | TRBD2 | - | TRBV12-3/TRBV12-4 | CASSLASAGGLSWETQYF | TGTGCCAGCAGTTTAGCTTCAGCGGGAGGGTTGTCGTGGGAGACCCAGTACTTC
TRBJ2-7 | - | - | TRBV30 | CAWSGELIYEQYF | TGTGCCTGGAGTGGCGAGTTGATCTACGAGCAGTACTTC
TRBJ2-1 | TRBD2 | once | TRBV29-1 | CSVRAGGSYREQFF | TGCAGCGTCCGCGCCGGGGGGTCCTACCGTGAGCAGTTCTTC
TRBJ1-4 | TRBD1 | - | TRBV27 | CASSPRQGAKSEKLFF | TGTGCCAGCAGTCCCAGACAGGGGGCGAAGAGTGAAAAACTGTTTTTT
TRBJ2-5 | - | - | TRBV7-2 | CASGPLGVRGQETQYF | TGTGCCAGCGGCCCCCTGGGGGTCAGGGGCCAAGAGACCCAGTACTTC
TRBJ2-1 | - | once | TRBV5-6 | CASSSVGGFENEQFF | TGTGCCAGCAGCTCGGTCGGAGGGTTTGAGAATGAGCAGTTCTTC
TRBJ1-2 | - | few | TRBV29-1 | CSVEGREWGYTF | TGCAGCGTTGAGGGCAGGGAGTGGGGCTACACCTTC
TRBJ2-3 | TRBD2 | few | TRBV2 | CASISGGGTDTQYF | TGTGCCAGCATTTCGGGAGGGGGCACAGATACGCAGTATTTT
TRBJ1-6 | - | few | TRBV20-1 | CSAPVTTGANSPLHF | TGCAGTGCTCCTGTAACGACAGGAGCAAATTCACCCCTCCACTTT
TRBJ2-5 | TRBD2 | - | TRBV2 | CASSVGLGPSGTQYF | TGTGCCAGCAGTGTGGGACTAGGCCCAAGTGGGACCCAGTACTTC
TRBJ2-7 | TRBD2 | - | TRBV20-1 | CSAEGLAGVLYEQYF | TGCAGTGCTGAGGGGCTAGCGGGAGTCTTATACGAGCAGTACTTC
TRBJ2-7 | - | - | TRBV7-2 | CASSPSPSGGVGFYEQYF | TGTGCCAGCAGCCCATCCCCTTCAGGGGGGGTCGGGTTCTACGAGCAGTACTTC
TRBJ2-3 | - | - | TRBV2 | CASVPGSGEFTDTQYF | TGTGCCAGCGTCCCTGGGTCAGGGGAATTCACAGATACGCAGTATTTT
TRBJ2-1 | TRBD2 | few | TRBV27 | CASSRLGREGHNEQFF | TGTGCCAGCAGCCGGTTAGGGCGGGAGGGCCACAATGAGCAGTTCTTC
TRBJ2-1 | - | - | TRBV20-1 | CSARDLLSSSYNEQFF | TGCAGTGCTAGAGATTTGCTCTCGAGCTCCTACAATGAGCAGTTCTTC
TRBJ2-1 | TRBD2 | few | TRBV6-1 | CASSLRTSGRKRESEQFF | TGTGCCAGCAGTCTGCGGACTAGCGGGAGAAAAAGGGAAAGTGAGCAGTTCTTC
TRBJ1-2 | - | - | TRBV6-6 | CASSYSPIQPYGYTF | TGTGCCAGCAGTTACTCTCCTATTCAACCCTACGGCTACACCTTC
TRBJ2-3 | - | many | TRBV5-1 | CASSLASASTDTQYF | TGCGCCAGCAGCTTGGCCTCTGCGAGCACAGATACGCAGTATTTT
TRBJ1-2 | - | - | TRBV4-1 | CASSQAVGTYNYGYTF | TGCGCCAGCAGCCAAGCTGTCGGGACTTATAACTATGGCTACACCTTC
TRBJ1-4 | - | many | TRBV11-2 | CASSPQVGGWNEKLFF | TGTGCCAGCAGCCCCCAGGTCGGAGGGTGGAATGAAAAACTGTTTTTT
TRBJ1-2 | - | few | TRBV28 | CASSLGGWGYTF | TGTGCCAGCAGTCTTGGGGGATGGGGCTACACCTTC
TRBJ2-1 | TRBD2 | - | TRBV20-1 | CSAAGGRSEQFF | TGCAGTGCAGCGGGAGGTAGGAGTGAGCAGTTCTTC